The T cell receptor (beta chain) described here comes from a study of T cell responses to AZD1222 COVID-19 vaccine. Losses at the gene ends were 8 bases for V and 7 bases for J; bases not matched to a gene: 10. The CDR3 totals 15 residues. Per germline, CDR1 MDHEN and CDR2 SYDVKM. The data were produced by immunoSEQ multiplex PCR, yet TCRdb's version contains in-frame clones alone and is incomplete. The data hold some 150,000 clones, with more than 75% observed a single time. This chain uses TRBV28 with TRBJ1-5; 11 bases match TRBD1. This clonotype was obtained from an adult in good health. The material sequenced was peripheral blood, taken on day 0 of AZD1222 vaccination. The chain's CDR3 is CASVKLGQGEQPQHF. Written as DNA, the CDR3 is TGTGCCAGCGTTAAGTTGGGACAGGGGGAACAGCCCCAGCATTTT.